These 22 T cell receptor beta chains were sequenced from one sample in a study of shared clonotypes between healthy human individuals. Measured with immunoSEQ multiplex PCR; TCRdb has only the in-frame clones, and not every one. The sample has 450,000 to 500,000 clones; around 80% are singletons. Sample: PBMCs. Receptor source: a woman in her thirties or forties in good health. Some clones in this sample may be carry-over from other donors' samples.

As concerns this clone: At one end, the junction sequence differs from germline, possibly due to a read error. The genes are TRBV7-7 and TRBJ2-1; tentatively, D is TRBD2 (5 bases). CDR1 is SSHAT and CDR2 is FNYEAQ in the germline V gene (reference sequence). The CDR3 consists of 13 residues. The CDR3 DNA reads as TGTGCTAGCAGCCTAGGACCTCGGGGTGAGCAGTTCTTC. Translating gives CASSLGPRGEQFF.

The CDR3 loop reads CASSKLTVTPEKLFF. DNA of the CDR3: TGTGCCAGCAGCAAACTGACAGTCACTCCTGAAAAACTGTTTTTT. The chain carries TRBV7-9 and TRBJ1-4; D perhaps matches TRBD1 (5 bases). Trimming cost V 5 bases and J 7 bases, with 17 bases left between them. Per germline, CDR1 SEHNR and CDR2 FQNEAQ (reference sequence). CDR3 length: 15 residues.

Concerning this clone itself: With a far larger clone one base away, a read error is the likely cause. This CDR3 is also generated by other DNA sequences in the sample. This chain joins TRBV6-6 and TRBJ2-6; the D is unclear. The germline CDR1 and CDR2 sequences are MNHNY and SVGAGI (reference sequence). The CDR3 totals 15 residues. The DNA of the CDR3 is TGTGCCAGTAGTTACACAAGTGCCGGGGCCAACGTCCTGACTTTC. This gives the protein CASSYTSAGANVLTF.

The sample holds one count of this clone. CDR3 coding DNA: TGTGCCAGCAGCTTACAGGTCCTTGACGAGCAGTACTTC. It translates to CASSLQVLDEQYF. V and J are TRBV7-9 and TRBJ2-7, with D uncertain. The CDR3 consists of 13 residues. The germline V and J ends were trimmed by 2 bases and 5 bases, with 10 bases remaining between them. Germline V gene sequence: CDR1 SEHNR, CDR2 FQNEAQ (reference sequence).

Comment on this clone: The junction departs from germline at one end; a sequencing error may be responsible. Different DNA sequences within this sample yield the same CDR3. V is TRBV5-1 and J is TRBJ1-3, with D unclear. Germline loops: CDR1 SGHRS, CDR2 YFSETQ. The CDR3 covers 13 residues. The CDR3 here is CASSLASGNTIYF. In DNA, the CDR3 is TGCGCCAGCAGTTTGGCGTCTGGAAACACCATATATTTT. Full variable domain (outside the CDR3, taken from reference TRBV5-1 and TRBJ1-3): KAGVTQTPRYLIKTRGQQVTLSCSPISGHRSVSWYQQTPGQGLQFLFEYFSETQRNKGNFPGRFSGRQFSNSRSEMNVSTLELGDSALYLCASSLASGNTIYFGEGSWLTVV.

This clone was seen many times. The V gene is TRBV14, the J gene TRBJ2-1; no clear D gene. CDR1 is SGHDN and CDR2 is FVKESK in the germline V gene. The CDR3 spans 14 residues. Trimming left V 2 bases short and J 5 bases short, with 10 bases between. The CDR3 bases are TGTGCCAGCAGCCAAAACCCGTTTGACAATGAGCAGTTCTTC. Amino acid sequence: CASSQNPFDNEQFF. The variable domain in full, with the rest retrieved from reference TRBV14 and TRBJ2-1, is EAGVTQFPSHSVIEKGQTVTLRCDPISGHDNLYWYRRVMGKEIKFLLHFVKESKQDESGMPNNRFLAERTGGTYSTLKVQPAELEDSGVYFCASSQNPFDNEQFFGPGTRLTVL.

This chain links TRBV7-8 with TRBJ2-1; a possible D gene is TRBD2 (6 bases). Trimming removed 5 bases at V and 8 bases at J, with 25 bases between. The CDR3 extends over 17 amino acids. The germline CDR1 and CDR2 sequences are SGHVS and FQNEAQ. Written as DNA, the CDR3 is TGTGCCAGCAGCCCCCATAGTGGAGGGCCAAGGGATGATGAGCAGTTCTTC. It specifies CASSPHSGGPRDDEQFF.

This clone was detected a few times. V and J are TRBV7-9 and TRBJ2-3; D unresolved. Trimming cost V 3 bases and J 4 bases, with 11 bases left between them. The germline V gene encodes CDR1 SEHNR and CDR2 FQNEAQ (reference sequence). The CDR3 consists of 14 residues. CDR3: CASSLTATADTQYF. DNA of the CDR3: TGTGCCAGCAGCTTGACGGCAACCGCAGATACGCAGTATTTT.

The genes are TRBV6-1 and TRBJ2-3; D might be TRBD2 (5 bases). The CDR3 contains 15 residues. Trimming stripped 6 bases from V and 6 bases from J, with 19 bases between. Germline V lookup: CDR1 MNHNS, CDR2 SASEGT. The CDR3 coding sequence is TGTGCCAGCAGCTTGGGTTCAGCGGCGCCGGATACGCAGTATTTT. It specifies CASSLGSAAPDTQYF.

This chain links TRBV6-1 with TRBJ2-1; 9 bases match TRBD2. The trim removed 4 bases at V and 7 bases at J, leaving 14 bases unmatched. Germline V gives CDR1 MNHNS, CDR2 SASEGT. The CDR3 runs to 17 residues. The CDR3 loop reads CASSVSFFLAGVNEQFF. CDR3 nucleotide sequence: TGTGCCAGCAGTGTAAGTTTCTTTTTAGCGGGAGTGAATGAGCAGTTCTTC.

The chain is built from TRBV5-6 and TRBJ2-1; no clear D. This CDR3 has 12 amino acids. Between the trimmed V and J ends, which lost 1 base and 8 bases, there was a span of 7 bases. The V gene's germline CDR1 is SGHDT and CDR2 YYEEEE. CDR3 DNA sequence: TGTGCCAGCAGCTTGATAAAGGATGAGCAGTTCTTC. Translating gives CASSLIKDEQFF.

The CDR3 sequence: CASTGQLGEKLFF. The CDR3 DNA follows: TGTGCCAGCACGGGCCAGTTGGGCGAAAAACTGTTTTTT. V usage is TRBV2 and J usage is TRBJ1-4; D ambiguous. V lost 7 bases and J 8 bases, leaving 14 bases between the germline ends. There are 13 residues in the CDR3. From germline, CDR1 is SNHLY and CDR2 FYNNEI.

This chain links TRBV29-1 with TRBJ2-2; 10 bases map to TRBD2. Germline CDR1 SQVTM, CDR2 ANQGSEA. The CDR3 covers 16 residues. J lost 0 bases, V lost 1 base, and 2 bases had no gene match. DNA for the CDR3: TGCAGCGTTGAAGGGACTAGCGGTACGAACACCGGGGAGCTGTTTTTT. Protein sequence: CSVEGTSGTNTGELFF.

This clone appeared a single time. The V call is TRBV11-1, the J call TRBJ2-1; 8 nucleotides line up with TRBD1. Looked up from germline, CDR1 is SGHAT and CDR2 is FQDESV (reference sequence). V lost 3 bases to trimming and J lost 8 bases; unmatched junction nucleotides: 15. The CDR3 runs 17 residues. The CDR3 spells CASSFRGPGGRWDEQFF. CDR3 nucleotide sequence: TGTGCCAGCAGCTTCAGGGGGCCGGGCGGGCGGTGGGATGAGCAGTTCTTC.

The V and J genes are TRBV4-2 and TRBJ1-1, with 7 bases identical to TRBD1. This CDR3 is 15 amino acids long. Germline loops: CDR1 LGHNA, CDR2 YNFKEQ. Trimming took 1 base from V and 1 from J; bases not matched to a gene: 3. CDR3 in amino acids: CASSQGPGGNTEAFF. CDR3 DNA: TGTGCCAGCAGCCAAGGGCCAGGGGGGAACACTGAAGCTTTCTTT.

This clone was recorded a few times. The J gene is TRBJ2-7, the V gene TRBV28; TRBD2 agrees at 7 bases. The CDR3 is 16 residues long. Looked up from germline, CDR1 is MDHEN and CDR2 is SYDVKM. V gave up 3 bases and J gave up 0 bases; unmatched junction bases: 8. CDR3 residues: CASSLTLGEGSYEQYF. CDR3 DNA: TGTGCCAGCAGTTTGACGCTTGGGGAGGGCTCCTACGAGCAGTACTTC.

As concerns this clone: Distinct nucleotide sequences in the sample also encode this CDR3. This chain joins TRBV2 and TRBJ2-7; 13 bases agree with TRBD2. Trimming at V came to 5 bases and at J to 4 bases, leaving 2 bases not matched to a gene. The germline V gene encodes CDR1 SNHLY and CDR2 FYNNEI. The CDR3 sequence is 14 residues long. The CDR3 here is CASSRTSGSYEQYF. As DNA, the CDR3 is TGTGCCAGCAGTCGGACTAGCGGGAGTTACGAGCAGTACTTC.

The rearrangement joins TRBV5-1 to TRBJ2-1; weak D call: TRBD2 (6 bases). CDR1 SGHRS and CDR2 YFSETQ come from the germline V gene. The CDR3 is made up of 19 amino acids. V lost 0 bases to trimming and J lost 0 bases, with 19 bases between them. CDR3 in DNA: TGCGCCAGCAGCTTGGGGGACTGGATAGGGGACGGCTCCTACAATGAGCAGTTCTTC. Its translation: CASSLGDWIGDGSYNEQFF.

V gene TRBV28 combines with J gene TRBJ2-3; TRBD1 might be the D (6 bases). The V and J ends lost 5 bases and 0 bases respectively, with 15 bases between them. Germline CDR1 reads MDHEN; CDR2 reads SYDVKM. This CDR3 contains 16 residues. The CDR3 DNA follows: TGTGCCAGCAGTCCCGGGACACAAACTAGCACAGATACGCAGTATTTT. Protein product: CASSPGTQTSTDTQYF.

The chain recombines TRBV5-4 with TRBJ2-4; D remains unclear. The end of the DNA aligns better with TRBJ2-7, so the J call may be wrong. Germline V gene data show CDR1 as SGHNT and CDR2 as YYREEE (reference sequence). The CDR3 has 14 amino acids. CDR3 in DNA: TGTGCCAGCAGCTTGGGGCAATGGAAGGGCGAGCAGTACTTC. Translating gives CASSLGQWKGEQYF.

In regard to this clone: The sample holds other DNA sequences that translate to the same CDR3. The CDR3: CASSAGQGGQPQHF. As DNA, the CDR3 is TGTGCCAGCAGTGCTGGACAGGGAGGTCAGCCCCAGCATTTT. The V call is TRBV2, the J call TRBJ1-5; 8 bases map to TRBD1. The CDR3 is 14 amino acids. After removal of 4 bases from V and 6 bases from J, the junction contained 5 bases not matched to a gene. Germline CDR1 and CDR2: SNHLY and FYNNEI.

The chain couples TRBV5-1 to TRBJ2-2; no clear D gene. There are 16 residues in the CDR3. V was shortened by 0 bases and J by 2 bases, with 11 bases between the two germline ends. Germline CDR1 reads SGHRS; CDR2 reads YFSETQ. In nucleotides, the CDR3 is TGCGCCAGCAGCTTGGAATCCAGCTCAAACACCGGGGAGCTGTTTTTT. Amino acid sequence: CASSLESSSNTGELFF.